In its sample, the clone carrying this T cell receptor beta chain was seen once. The antigen is unknown. This entry comes from a study of OX40 agonist ivuxolimab in advanced cancers. Overall study context: The dose-escalation cohort had hepatocellular carcinoma, melanoma, renal cell or head and neck cancer. Study findings and constraints: Among the lowest peripheral clonal expansion occurred in 0.1-3.0 mg/kg partial responders. Normalized T-cell clonal expansion was also low in some nonresponders.

The CDR3 has 15 amino acids. Germline lookup yields CDR1 SGHTA and CDR2 FQGTGA. V was shortened by 6 bases and J by 7 bases, with 18 bases between the two germline ends. Generated by immunoSEQ multiplex PCR, the TCRdb table keeps only in-frame clones and is missing some. Here the sample spans some 74,000 clones, roughly 90% being singletons. The source is an adult with an advanced solid tumor such as melanoma, head and neck, liver or kidney cancer. V is TRBV7-3 and J is TRBJ1-4, with a possible D match to TRBD1 (6 bases). The sample in question was CD4+ or CD8+ T cells sorted from blood, obtained in a trial of the OX40 agonist ivuxolimab. This chain's CDR3 is CASSRSGTPGEKLFF. The CDR3 coding sequence is TGTGCCAGCAGTCGGTCCGGGACACCCGGTGAAAAACTGTTTTTT. The entire variable domain, with the rest obtained from reference TRBV7-3 and TRBJ1-4, is as follows: GAGVSQTPSNKVTEKGKYVELRCDPISGHTALYWYRQSLGQGPEFLIYFQGTGAADDSGLPNDRFFAVRPEGSVSTLKIQRTERGDSAVYLCASSRSGTPGEKLFFGSGTQLSVL.